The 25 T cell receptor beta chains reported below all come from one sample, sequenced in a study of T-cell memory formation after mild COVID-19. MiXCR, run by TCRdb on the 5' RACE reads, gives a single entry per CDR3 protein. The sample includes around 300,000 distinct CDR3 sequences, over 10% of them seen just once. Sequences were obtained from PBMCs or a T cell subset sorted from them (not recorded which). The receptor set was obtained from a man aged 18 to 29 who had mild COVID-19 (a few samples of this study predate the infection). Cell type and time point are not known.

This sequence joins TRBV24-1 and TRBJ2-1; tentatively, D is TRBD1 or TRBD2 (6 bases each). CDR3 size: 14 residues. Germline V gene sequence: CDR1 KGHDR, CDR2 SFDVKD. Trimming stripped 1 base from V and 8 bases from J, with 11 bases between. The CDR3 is CATSDFRGDDEQFF. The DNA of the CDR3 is TGTGCCACCAGTGATTTTAGGGGGGACGATGAGCAGTTCTTC.

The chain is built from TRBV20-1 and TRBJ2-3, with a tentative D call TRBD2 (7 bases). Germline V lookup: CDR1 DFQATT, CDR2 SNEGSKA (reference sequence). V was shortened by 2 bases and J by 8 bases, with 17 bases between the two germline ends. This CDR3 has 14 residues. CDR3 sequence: CSARQSRGAGTQYF. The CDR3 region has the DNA TGCAGTGCTAGACAGTCCCGGGGGGCGGGTACGCAGTATTTT.

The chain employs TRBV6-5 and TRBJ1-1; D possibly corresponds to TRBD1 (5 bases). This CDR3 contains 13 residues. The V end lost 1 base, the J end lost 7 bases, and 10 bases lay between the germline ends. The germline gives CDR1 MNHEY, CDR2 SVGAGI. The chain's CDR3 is CASSYYGGIEAFF. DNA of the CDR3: TGTGCCAGCAGTTACTACGGGGGAATTGAAGCTTTCTTT.

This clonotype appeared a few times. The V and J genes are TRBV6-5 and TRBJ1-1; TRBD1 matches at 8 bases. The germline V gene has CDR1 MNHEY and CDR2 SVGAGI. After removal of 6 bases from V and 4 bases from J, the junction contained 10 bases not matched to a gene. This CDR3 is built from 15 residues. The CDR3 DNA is TGTGCCAGCAGCACCCAGGGGGCCGTAAGCACTGAAGCTTTCTTT. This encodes CASSTQGAVSTEAFF.

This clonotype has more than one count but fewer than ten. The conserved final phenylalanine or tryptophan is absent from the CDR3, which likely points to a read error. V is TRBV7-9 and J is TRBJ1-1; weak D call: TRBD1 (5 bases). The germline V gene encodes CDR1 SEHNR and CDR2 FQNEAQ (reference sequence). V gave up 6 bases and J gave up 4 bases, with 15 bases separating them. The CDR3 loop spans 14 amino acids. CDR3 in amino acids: CASSPGSRATEAFL. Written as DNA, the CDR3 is TGTGCCAGCAGTCCCGGGAGCAGGGCCACTGAAGCTTTCCTT.

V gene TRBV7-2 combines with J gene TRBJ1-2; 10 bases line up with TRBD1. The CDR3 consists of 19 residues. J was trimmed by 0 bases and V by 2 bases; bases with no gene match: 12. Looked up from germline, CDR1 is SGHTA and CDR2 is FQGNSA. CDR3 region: CASSLTPPGQGFPNYGYTF. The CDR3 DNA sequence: TGTGCCAGCAGCTTAACCCCTCCGGGACAGGGGTTTCCTAACTATGGCTACACCTTC.

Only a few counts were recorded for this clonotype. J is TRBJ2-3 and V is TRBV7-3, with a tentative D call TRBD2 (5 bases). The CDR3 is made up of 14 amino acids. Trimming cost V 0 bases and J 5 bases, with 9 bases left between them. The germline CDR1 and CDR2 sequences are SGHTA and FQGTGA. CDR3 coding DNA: TGTGCCAGCAGCTTAACTTCTGAGGGAGATACGCAGTATTTT. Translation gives CASSLTSEGDTQYF.

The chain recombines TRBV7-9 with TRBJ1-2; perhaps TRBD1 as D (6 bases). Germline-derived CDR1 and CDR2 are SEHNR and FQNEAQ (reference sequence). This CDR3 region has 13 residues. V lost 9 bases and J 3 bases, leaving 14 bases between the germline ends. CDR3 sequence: CASFSGTHYGYTF. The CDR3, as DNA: TGTGCCAGTTTCTCCGGGACACACTATGGCTACACCTTC.

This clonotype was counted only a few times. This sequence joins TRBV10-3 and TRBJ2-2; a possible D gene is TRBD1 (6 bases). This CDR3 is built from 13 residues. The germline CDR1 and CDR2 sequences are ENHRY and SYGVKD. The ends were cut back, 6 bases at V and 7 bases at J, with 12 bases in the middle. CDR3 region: CAISAQGVGELFF. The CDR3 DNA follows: TGTGCCATCAGCGCACAGGGCGTCGGGGAGCTGTTTTTT.

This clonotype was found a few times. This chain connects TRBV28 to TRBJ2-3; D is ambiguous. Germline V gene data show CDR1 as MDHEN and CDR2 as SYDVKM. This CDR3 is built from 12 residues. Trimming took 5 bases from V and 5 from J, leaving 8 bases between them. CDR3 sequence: CASSDSGDTQYF. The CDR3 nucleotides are TGTGCCAGCAGTGACTCGGGAGATACGCAGTATTTT. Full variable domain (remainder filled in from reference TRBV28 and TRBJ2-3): DVKVTQSSRYLVKRTGEKVFLECVQDMDHENMFWYRQDPGLGLRLIYFSYDVKMKEKGDIPEGYSVSREKKERFSLILESASTNQTSMYLCASSDSGDTQYFGPGTRLTVL.

CDR3 protein: CASSSWTGGVYEQYF. The CDR3 nucleotides read TGTGCCAGCAGCTCCTGGACAGGGGGCGTGTACGAGCAGTACTTC. The chain carries TRBV7-8 and TRBJ2-7, with 11 bases matching TRBD1. Germline V CDR1 and CDR2: SGHVS, FQNEAQ. The CDR3 is 15 residues long. The junction had 6 bases not matched to a gene; V was cut back by 4 bases and J by 4 bases. Looking up the rest from reference TRBV7-8 and TRBJ2-7 gives the full variable domain: GAGVSQSPRYKVAKRGQDVALRCDPISGHVSLFWYQQALGQGPEFLTYFQNEAQLDKSGLPSDRFFAERPEGSVSTLKIQRTQQEDSAVYLCASSSWTGGVYEQYFGPGTRLTVT.

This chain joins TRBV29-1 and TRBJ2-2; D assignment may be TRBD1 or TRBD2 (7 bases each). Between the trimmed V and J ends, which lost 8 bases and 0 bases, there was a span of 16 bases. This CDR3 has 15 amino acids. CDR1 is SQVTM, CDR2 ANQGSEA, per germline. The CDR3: CSITGEGSNTGELFF. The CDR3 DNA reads TGCAGCATCACAGGGGAGGGCTCGAACACCGGGGAGCTGTTTTTT.

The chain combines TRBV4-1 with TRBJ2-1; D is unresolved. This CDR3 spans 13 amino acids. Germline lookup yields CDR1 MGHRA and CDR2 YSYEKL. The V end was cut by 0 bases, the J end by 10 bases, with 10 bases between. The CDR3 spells CASSQEGENEQFF. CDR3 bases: TGCGCCAGCAGCCAAGAAGGTGAAAACGAGCAGTTCTTC.

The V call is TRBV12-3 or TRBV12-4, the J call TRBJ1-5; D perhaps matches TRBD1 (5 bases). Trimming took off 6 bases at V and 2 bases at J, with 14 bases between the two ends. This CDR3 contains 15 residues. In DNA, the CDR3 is TGTGCCAGCAGCTCTCGGGGCTTCGGCAATCAGCCCCAGCATTTT. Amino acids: CASSSRGFGNQPQHF.

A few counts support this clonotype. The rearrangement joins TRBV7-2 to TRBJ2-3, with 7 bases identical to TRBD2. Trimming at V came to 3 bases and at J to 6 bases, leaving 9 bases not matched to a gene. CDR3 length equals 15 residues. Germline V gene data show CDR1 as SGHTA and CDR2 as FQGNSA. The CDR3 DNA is TGTGCCAGCAGCTTCACCGGGACTAATTCGGATACGCAGTATTTT. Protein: CASSFTGTNSDTQYF.

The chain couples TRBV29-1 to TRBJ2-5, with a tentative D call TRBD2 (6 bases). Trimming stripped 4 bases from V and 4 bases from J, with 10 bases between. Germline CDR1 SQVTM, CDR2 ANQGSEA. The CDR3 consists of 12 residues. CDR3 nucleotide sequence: TGCAGCGTTGGGTGGGGAGGAGAGACCCAGTACTTC. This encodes CSVGWGGETQYF.

The CDR3: CASSTRDLRGGTEAFF. The CDR3 bases are TGTGCCAGCAGCACGAGGGACCTACGGGGCGGCACTGAAGCTTTCTTT. This sequence joins TRBV5-5 and TRBJ1-1; maybe TRBD1 (5 bases). CDR1 SGHKS and CDR2 YYEKEE come from the germline V gene (reference sequence). The V end lost 4 bases, the J end lost 4 bases, and 20 bases lay between the germline ends. There are 16 residues in the CDR3.

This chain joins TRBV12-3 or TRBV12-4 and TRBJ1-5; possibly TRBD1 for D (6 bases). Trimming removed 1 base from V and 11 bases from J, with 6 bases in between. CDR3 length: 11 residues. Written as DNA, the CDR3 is TGTGCCAGCAGTTTAGGACAGGCCCAGCATTTT. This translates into CASSLGQAQHF.

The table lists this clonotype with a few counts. This chain's CDR3 is CATSRTSGVRTGELFF. CDR3 bases: TGTGCCACCAGCAGAACTAGCGGGGTGAGGACCGGGGAGCTGTTTTTT. This chain joins TRBV15 and TRBJ2-2; 10 bases align to TRBD2. Germline trimming cut 2 bases from V and 5 bases from J; bases unmatched to any gene: 5. This CDR3 contains 16 residues. Germline CDR1 is LNHNV and CDR2 is YYDKDF (reference sequence).

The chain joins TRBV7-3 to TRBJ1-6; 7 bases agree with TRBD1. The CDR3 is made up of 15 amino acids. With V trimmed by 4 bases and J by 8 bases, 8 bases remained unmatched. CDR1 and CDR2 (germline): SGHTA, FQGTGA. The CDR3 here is CASSSSGTAYSPLHF. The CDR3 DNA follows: TGTGCCAGCAGCTCCTCCGGGACAGCGTATTCACCCCTCCACTTT.

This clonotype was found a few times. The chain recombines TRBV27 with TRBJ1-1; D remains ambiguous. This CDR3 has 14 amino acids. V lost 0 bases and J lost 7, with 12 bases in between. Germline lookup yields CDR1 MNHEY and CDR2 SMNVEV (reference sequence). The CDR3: CASSLSLNWGEAFF. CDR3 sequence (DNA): TGTGCCAGCAGTTTATCGCTGAACTGGGGTGAAGCTTTCTTT.

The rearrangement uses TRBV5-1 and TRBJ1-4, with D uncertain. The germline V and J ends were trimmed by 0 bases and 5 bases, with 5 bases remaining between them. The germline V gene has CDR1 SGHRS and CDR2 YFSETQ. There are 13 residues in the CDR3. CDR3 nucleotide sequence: TGCGCCAGCAGCTTGGTGGCAAATGAAAAACTGTTTTTT. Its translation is CASSLVANEKLFF.

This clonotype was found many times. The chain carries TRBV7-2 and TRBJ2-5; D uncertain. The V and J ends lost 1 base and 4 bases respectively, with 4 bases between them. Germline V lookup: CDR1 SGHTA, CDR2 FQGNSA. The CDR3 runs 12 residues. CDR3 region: CASSLVRETQYF. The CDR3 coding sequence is TGTGCCAGCAGCTTAGTGAGAGAGACCCAGTACTTC.

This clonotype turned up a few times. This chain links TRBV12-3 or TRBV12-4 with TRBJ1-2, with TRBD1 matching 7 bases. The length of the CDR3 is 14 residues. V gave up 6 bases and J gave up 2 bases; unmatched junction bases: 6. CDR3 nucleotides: TGTGCCAGCAGGCCGACAGGGTCAAACTATGGCTACACCTTC. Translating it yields CASRPTGSNYGYTF.

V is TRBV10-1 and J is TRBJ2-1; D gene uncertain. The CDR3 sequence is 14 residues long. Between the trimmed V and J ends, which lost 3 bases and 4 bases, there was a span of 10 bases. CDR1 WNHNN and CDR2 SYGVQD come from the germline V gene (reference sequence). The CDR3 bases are TGCGCCAGCAGTGATACTCTGCGGTACAATGAGCAGTTCTTC. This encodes CASSDTLRYNEQFF.